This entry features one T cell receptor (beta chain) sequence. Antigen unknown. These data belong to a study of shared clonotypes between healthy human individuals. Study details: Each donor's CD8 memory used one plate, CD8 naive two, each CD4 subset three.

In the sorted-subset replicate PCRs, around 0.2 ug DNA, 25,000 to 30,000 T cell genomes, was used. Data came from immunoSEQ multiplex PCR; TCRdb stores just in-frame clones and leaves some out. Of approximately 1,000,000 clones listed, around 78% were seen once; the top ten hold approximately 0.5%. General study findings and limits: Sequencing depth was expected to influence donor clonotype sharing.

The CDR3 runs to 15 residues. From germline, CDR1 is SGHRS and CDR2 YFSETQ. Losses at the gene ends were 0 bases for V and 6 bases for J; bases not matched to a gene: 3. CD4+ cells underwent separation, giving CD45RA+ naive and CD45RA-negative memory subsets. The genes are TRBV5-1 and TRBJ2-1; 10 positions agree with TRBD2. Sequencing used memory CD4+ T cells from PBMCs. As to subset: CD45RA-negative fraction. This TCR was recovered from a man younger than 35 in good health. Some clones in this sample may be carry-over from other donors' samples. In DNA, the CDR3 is TGCGCCAGCAGCTTGGGTCCTAGCGGGAGCAATGAGCAGTTCTTC. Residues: CASSLGPSGSNEQFF.